The 21 T cell receptor beta chains reported below all come from one sample, sequenced in a study of T cell responses to AZD1222 COVID-19 vaccine. Method: immunoSEQ multiplex PCR; TCRdb's copy keeps in-frame clones and lacks some. The sample yields about 140,000 clones, about 90% seen once. The sample consisted of peripheral blood, taken on day 0 of AZD1222 vaccination. The source of these receptors is an adult in good health.

The table lists this clone with a count of one. This chain joins TRBV6-5 and TRBJ2-3; D is ambiguous. The CDR3 totals 13 residues. The germline gives CDR1 MNHEY, CDR2 SVGAGI. V was trimmed by 6 bases and J by 6 bases, leaving 13 bases between them. The CDR3 is CASSVDGWDTQYF. DNA of the CDR3: TGTGCCAGCAGCGTGGACGGTTGGGATACGCAGTATTTT.

The V call is TRBV6-5, the J call TRBJ2-7; 13 positions match TRBD2. Germline lookup yields CDR1 MNHEY and CDR2 SVGAGI. The CDR3 consists of 14 residues. With V trimmed by 7 bases and J by 5 bases, 5 bases remained unmatched. CDR3: CASIRTSGSNEQYF. CDR3 nucleotides: TGTGCCAGCATCCGGACTAGCGGGAGCAACGAGCAGTACTTC.

This clone was recorded once. The junction shows a germline mismatch at one end, possibly a read error. CDR3 region: CASRLGDGNEQFF. The CDR3 DNA reads as TGTGCCAGCAGATTAGGGGATGGGAATGAGCAGTTCTTC. The chain couples TRBV7-2 to TRBJ2-1; TRBD1 is a possible D gene (5 bases). The CDR3 length is 13 residues. The germline V gene encodes CDR1 SGHTA and CDR2 FQGNSA.

Only one count was recorded for this clone. V and J are TRBV7-2 and TRBJ2-2; perhaps TRBD1 as D (5 bases). CDR3 length: 14 amino acids. V was cut by 1 base and J by 14 bases, with 17 bases left in between. Germline CDR1 reads SGHTA; CDR2 reads FQGNSA. Here the CDR3 DNA reads TGTGCCAGCAGCTTAGTATGGCCGGACACAGAACTGTTTTTT. It translates to CASSLVWPDTELFF.

This chain uses TRBV19 with TRBJ1-1; no reliable D call. V shed 9 bases and J shed 0 bases, with 8 bases lying between them. The germline V gene has CDR1 LNHDA and CDR2 SQIVND (reference sequence). The CDR3 sequence is 12 residues long. The CDR3 DNA reads TGTGCCAGCAGAGAAATGAACACTGAAGCTTTCTTT. Translating it yields CASREMNTEAFF. Together with reference TRBV19 and TRBJ1-1, the CDR3 gives the full variable domain: DGGITQSPKYLFRKEGQNVTLSCEQNLNHDAMYWYRQDPGQGLRLIYYSQIVNDFQKGDIAEGYSVSREKKESFPLTVTSAQKNPTAFYLCASREMNTEAFFGQGTRLTVV.

This rearrangement joins TRBV12-3 or TRBV12-4 to TRBJ1-5; 8 positions agree with TRBD1. The CDR3 extends over 13 amino acids. J was trimmed by 10 bases and V by 6 bases; bases with no gene match: 8. CDR3 amino acids: CASRQTGAGPQHF. The CDR3 region has the DNA TGTGCCAGCAGGCAGACAGGGGCGGGTCCCCAGCATTTT.

The chain carries TRBV7-2 and TRBJ1-1; D might be TRBD1 (5 bases). The CDR3 has 14 amino acids. CDR1 is SGHTA and CDR2 is FQGNSA in the germline V gene. V was shortened by 3 bases and J by 1 base, with 9 bases between the two germline ends. For the CDR3, the DNA is TGTGCCAGCAGCTTCGGGACGCAGAACACTGAAGCTTTCTTT. Its protein product is CASSFGTQNTEAFF.

The chain carries TRBV29-1 and TRBJ2-2; TRBD2 agrees at 8 bases. The CDR3 runs to 13 residues. CDR1 is SQVTM, CDR2 ANQGSEA, per germline. V trimming: 7 bases; J trimming: 4 bases; junction bases outside the gene matches: 5. In DNA form, the CDR3 reads TGCAGCGCTCGGGAGGGCGGCACCGGGGAGCTGTTTTTT. Protein product: CSAREGGTGELFF.

The chain links TRBV2 to TRBJ1-2; D may be TRBD1 (6 bases). Germline V gene data show CDR1 as SNHLY and CDR2 as FYNNEI. Trimming left V 11 bases short and J 0 bases short, with 16 bases between. This CDR3 has 14 amino acids. CDR3 DNA: TGTGCCTCGTCGGGATGGACAGCTAACTATGGCTACACCTTC. Its translation is CASSGWTANYGYTF.

The rearrangement links TRBV19 to TRBJ2-7; tentatively, D is TRBD1 or TRBD2 (5 bases each). Trimming shortened V by 6 bases and J by 5 bases, and 26 bases separated the two germline ends. Germline values: CDR1 LNHDA, CDR2 SQIVND (reference sequence). This CDR3 has 17 amino acids. The chain's CDR3 is CASRAPVRGREIHEQYF. Written as DNA, the CDR3 is TGTGCCAGTAGGGCCCCAGTTAGGGGCAGGGAGATCCACGAGCAGTACTTC.

This CDR3 is CASSLWAGEDGYTF. CDR3 nucleotide sequence: TGTGCCAGCAGTTTATGGGCGGGGGAGGATGGCTACACCTTC. The chain employs TRBV28 and TRBJ1-2, with D maybe TRBD1 (5 bases). Trimming cost V 0 bases and J 6 bases, with 11 bases left between them. This CDR3 has 14 residues. Germline values: CDR1 MDHEN, CDR2 SYDVKM.

On this clone itself: No conserved phenylalanine or tryptophan ends this CDR3, so it is likely a read error. The limits of the CDR3 on the DNA are not certain, so only TCRdb's listed CDR3 is given. The chain links TRBV5-3 to TRBJ2-7; the table's TRBD2 call for D was not verified on the DNA. TRBV5-3 falls under the ORF class, with uncertain function. The CDR3 numbers 11 amino acids, ends counted. CDR3: CARSSRSRGAG.

This clone has just one count. J is TRBJ1-1 and V is TRBV7-9; D is unresolved. CDR1 and CDR2 from the germline V gene are SEHNR and FQNEAQ (reference sequence). The CDR3 contains 13 residues. Trimming shortened V by 0 bases and J by 3 bases, and 5 bases separated the two germline ends. CDR3 in DNA: TGTGCCAGCAGCTTAGCCGGGGACACTGAAGCTTTCTTT. Its translation: CASSLAGDTEAFF.

The V gene is TRBV6-1, the J gene TRBJ1-5; D ambiguous. V was cut by 1 base and J by 7 bases, with 14 bases left in between. The germline CDR1 and CDR2 sequences are MNHNS and SASEGT. CDR3 size: 15 residues. DNA of the CDR3: TGTGCCAGCAGTGAAGTGTTCCAGGTTGGGCAGCCCCAGCATTTT. Translation gives CASSEVFQVGQPQHF.

V and J are TRBV4-1 and TRBJ1-1; no clear D gene. Per germline, CDR1 MGHRA and CDR2 YSYEKL. The CDR3 is made up of 18 amino acids. V was trimmed by 5 bases and J by 4 bases, leaving 26 bases between them. The CDR3 is CASSYQSPAGVLGTEAFF. The CDR3 DNA reads TGCGCCAGCAGCTACCAATCCCCGGCCGGAGTTCTTGGCACTGAAGCTTTCTTT.

The J gene is TRBJ1-1, the V gene TRBV19; D unclear. CDR3 length: 13 residues. Germline V gene sequence: CDR1 LNHDA, CDR2 SQIVND (reference sequence). Trimming left V 1 base short and J 7 bases short, with 10 bases between. The CDR3: CASSIVKDGEAFF. The CDR3 region has the DNA TGTGCCAGTAGTATAGTCAAGGACGGTGAAGCTTTCTTT.

This clone was seen a single time. This sequence joins TRBV3-1 (or the pseudogene TRBV3-2) and TRBJ2-7; 7 bases are shared with TRBD2. The V segment lost 3 bases and the J segment 3 bases; nucleotides outside the gene matches: 8. The CDR3 covers 15 residues. The germline V gene has CDR1 LGHDT and CDR2 YNNKEL (reference sequence). CDR3: CASSHSPSGFYEQYF. The CDR3 DNA sequence: TGTGCCAGCAGCCATTCGCCTAGCGGATTCTACGAGCAGTACTTC.

The table lists this clone with a count of one. The CDR3 DNA sequence: TGTGCCAGTAGTGCCAGGAACACTGAAGCTTTCTTT. Protein product: CASSARNTEAFF. The chain uses TRBV19 and TRBJ1-1, with D hard to call. V lost 5 bases to trimming and J lost 1 base, with 5 bases between them. CDR3 size: 12 residues. In germline, CDR1 is LNHDA, CDR2 SQIVND (reference sequence). The entire variable domain, with the rest obtained from reference TRBV19 and TRBJ1-1, is as follows: DGGITQSPKYLFRKEGQNVTLSCEQNLNHDAMYWYRQDPGQGLRLIYYSQIVNDFQKGDIAEGYSVSREKKESFPLTVTSAQKNPTAFYLCASSARNTEAFFGQGTRLTVV.

The rearrangement joins TRBV6-6 to TRBJ2-1; 7 bases fit TRBD2. Germline V CDR1 and CDR2: MNHNY, SVGAGI (reference sequence). This CDR3 region has 16 residues. V lost 8 bases to trimming and J lost 6 bases; unmatched junction nucleotides: 16. The CDR3 loop reads CASGNSRGELRNEQFF. CDR3 DNA: TGTGCCAGCGGGAACTCTCGGGGGGAGCTTCGCAATGAGCAGTTCTTC.

The chain joins TRBV19 to TRBJ1-1; the match to TRBD1 covers 9 bases. With 2 bases clipped from V and 8 bases from J, the junction kept 12 bases outside the gene matches. This CDR3 has 16 amino acids. The V gene's germline CDR1 is LNHDA and CDR2 SQIVND (reference sequence). The CDR3 region is CASSIMVGQGEGEAFF. The CDR3 DNA sequence: TGTGCCAGTAGTATAATGGTGGGACAGGGAGAAGGGGAAGCTTTCTTT.

J is TRBJ1-2 and V is TRBV27; D is unresolved. The CDR3 has 11 amino acids. Germline lookup yields CDR1 MNHEY and CDR2 SMNVEV (reference sequence). V lost 8 bases to trimming and J lost 6 bases, with 10 bases between them. The CDR3 nucleotides are TGTGCCAGCGGGCGAAGGGATGGCTACACCTTC. This gives the protein CASGRRDGYTF.